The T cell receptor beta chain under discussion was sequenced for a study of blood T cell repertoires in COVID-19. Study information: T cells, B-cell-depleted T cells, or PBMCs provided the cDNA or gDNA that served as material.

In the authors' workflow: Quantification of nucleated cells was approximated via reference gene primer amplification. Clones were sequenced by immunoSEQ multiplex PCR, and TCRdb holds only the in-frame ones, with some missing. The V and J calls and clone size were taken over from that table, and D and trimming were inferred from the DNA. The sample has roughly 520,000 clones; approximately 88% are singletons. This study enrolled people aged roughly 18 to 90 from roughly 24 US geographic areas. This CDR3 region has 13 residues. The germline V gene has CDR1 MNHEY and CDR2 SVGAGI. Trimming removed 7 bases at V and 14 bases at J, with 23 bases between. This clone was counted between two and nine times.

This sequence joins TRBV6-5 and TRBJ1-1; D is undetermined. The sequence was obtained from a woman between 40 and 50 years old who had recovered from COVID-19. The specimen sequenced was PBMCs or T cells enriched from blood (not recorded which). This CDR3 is CASKLAGQTLDFF. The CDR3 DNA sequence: TGTGCCAGCAAACTCGCAGGTCAAACCCTTGACTTCTTT.